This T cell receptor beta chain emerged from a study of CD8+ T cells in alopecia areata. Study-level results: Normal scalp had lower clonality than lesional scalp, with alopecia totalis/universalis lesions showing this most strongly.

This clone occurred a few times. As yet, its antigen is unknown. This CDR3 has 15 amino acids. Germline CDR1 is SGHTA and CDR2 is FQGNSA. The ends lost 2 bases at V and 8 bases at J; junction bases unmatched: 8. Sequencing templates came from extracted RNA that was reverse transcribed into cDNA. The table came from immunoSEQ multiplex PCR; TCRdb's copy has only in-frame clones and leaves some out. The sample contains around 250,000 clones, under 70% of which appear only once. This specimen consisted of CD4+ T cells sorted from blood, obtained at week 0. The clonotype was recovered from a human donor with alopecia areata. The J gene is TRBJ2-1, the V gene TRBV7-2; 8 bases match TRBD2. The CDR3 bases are TGTGCCAGCAGCTTATTAGGACTAGCTTTGGATGAGCAGTTCTTC. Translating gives CASSLLGLALDEQFF.